The rows below give T cell receptor beta chains drawn from one sample of a study of T cell responses to AZD1222 COVID-19 vaccine. Only in-frame clones appear in the TCRdb table, and some are missing; sequencing was by immunoSEQ multiplex PCR. The table includes about 130,000 clones, roughly nine tenths detected once. The source material was peripheral blood, sampled 28 days after the second AZD1222 dose. Receptor source: an adult who received the AZD1222 COVID-19 vaccine. CDR3s include the opening cysteine and the closing phenylalanine or tryptophan. The order of the fields is D gene, V gene, J gene, CDR3 protein. The D gene is left open where the match is weak.

TRBD2	TRBV24-1	TRBJ2-7	CATSDSGGERRYF
-	TRBV6-5	TRBJ1-2	CAASPGPSQGYTF
-	TRBV3-1/TRBV3-2	TRBJ2-5	CASSPYDYQETQYF
-	TRBV6-5	TRBJ2-7	CASSSPGAYEQYF
TRBD1	TRBV6-1	TRBJ1-2	CASSDTGVYGYTF
TRBD2	TRBV30	TRBJ2-7	CAWSVRLKRETLTSGSLYEQYF
-	TRBV27	TRBJ2-7	CASSLAVTSYEQYF
TRBD2	TRBV11-2	TRBJ2-3	CASSRGSSGGSDTQYF
-	TRBV2	TRBJ2-3	CASSEYPGRDTQYF
-	TRBV18	TRBJ1-3	CASSPGISGNTIYF
TRBD1	TRBV10-1	TRBJ1-2	CASSAGTGDGYTF